This T cell receptor (beta chain) was captured by sequencing in a study of T cell responses to AZD1222 COVID-19 vaccine. Sequenced by immunoSEQ multiplex PCR; TCRdb stores in-frame clones only, minus some. The sample lists around 150,000 clones, roughly 92% seen once, with under 6% in the top ten. Findings and limits, study-wide: Spike was spanned by vaccine-associated CD4 TCRs, with dominance at 160-218 and 743-854. It was only after the peak T cell response that any repertoires were sampled. White British people made up most donors, females outnumbered males, and clonal diversity was possibly underestimated.

The V gene's germline CDR1 is MDHEN and CDR2 SYDVKM. CDR3 length: 14 residues. Germline trimming cut 5 bases from V and 7 bases from J; bases unmatched to any gene: 5. As regards this clone: Its antigen is not identified.

Here the sequenced sample was peripheral blood, taken 28 days after the second AZD1222 dose. The receptor comes from an adult who received the AZD1222 COVID-19 vaccine. The rearrangement uses TRBV28 and TRBJ1-2; 12 bases align to TRBD1. The CDR3 DNA follows: TGTGCCAGCAGTACGACGGGACAGGGGGCTGGCTACACCTTC. This sequence encodes CASSTTGQGAGYTF.